What follows describes a single T cell receptor (beta chain). Trimming cost V 8 bases and J 0 bases, with 5 bases left between them. This CDR3 region has 12 residues. Germline CDR1 is MGHDK and CDR2 is SYGVNS. Following extraction, RNA underwent reverse transcription to cDNA, which served as the sequencing template. TCRdb's copy holds only in-frame clones and misses some; the assay was immunoSEQ multiplex PCR. The sample contains roughly 280,000 clones, over 45% of which appear only once. Regarding treatment: oral pan-JAK inhibitor, 5-10 mg twice daily. The sample belongs to a study of CD8+ T cells in alopecia areata. Looking at the study overall: Patients received oral tofacitinib, 5 to 10 mg twice daily, for moderate-to-severe alopecia areata. Tofacitinib treatment spanned 6 to 18 months, with 6 months off drug afterward.

This TCR derives from a human donor with alopecia areata. The V call is TRBV25-1, the J call TRBJ1-3; no reliable D call. Here the sequenced sample was CD4+ T cells sorted from blood, taken at week 52, from a patient treated with tofacitinib. CDR3 DNA: TGTGCCAGCGGATACTCTGGAAACACCATATATTTT. Protein product: CASGYSGNTIYF.